These 4 T cell receptor beta chains were all obtained from the same sample, sequenced in a study of cytomegalovirus exposure and HLA in healthy donors. In the PCR, 60 Vbeta and 13 Jbeta primers were used. Produced via immunoSEQ multiplex PCR; TCRdb's table is partial and in-frame only. In the table there are under 200,000 clones, 70% to 80% of which are singletons. The specimen was PBMCs. The receptors were gathered from a man aged 30 to 39 in good health and CMV-seronegative.

The chain couples TRBV9 to TRBJ2-1; TRBD2 agrees at 7 bases. Germline V gives CDR1 SGDLS, CDR2 YYNGEE. The CDR3 has 17 residues. After removal of 0 bases from V and 3 bases from J, the junction contained 9 bases not matched to a gene. Here the CDR3 DNA reads TGTGCCAGCAGCGTAGAGGCTAGCGGAGCCTTCTACAATGAGCAGTTCTTC. Its protein is CASSVEASGAFYNEQFF.

The chain couples TRBV15 to TRBJ2-1, with 12 bases identical to TRBD2. There are 18 residues in the CDR3. Germline lookup yields CDR1 LNHNV and CDR2 YYDKDF (reference sequence). V lost 0 bases to trimming and J lost 9 bases; unmatched junction nucleotides: 12. In DNA, the CDR3 is TGTGCCACCAGCAGAGAAACCTCGACTAGCGGGGGCCTGGGTGAGCAGTTCTTC. Protein: CATSRETSTSGGLGEQFF.

This rearrangement joins TRBV28 to TRBJ2-6, with D maybe TRBD2 (6 bases). V was cut by 2 bases and J by 2 bases, with 13 bases left in between. The germline gives CDR1 MDHEN, CDR2 SYDVKM. The CDR3 is 17 residues long. The CDR3 nucleotides read TGTGCCAGCAGTTTACCCGGGAGTGTTACTGGGGCCAACGTCCTGACTTTC. This encodes CASSLPGSVTGANVLTF. Using reference TRBV28 and TRBJ2-6 for the parts outside the CDR3, the full variable domain is DVKVTQSSRYLVKRTGEKVFLECVQDMDHENMFWYRQDPGLGLRLIYFSYDVKMKEKGDIPEGYSVSREKKERFSLILESASTNQTSMYLCASSLPGSVTGANVLTFGAGSRLTVL.

The rearrangement links TRBV6-5 to TRBJ1-2; D uncertain. Trimming left V 5 bases short and J 1 base short, with 8 bases between. The CDR3 contains 13 residues. Germline V gene sequence: CDR1 MNHEY, CDR2 SVGAGI. The CDR3 bases are TGTGCCAGCAGTCCTACGGGTAACTATGGCTACACCTTC. It specifies CASSPTGNYGYTF.